What follows are 27 T cell receptor beta chains derived from one specimen sequenced in a study of T cells after yellow fever vaccination. TCRdb processed the 5' RACE reads anew with MiXCR; each CDR3 protein has one entry. The sample shows about 160,000 distinct CDR3 sequences, 5.5% to 7.5% of them seen only once. Sequencing was performed on CD4+ T cells sorted from PBMCs, taken 5 days after the first yellow fever vaccination. These receptor sequences come from a man between 18 and 29 years old who received the YFV17D yellow fever vaccine.

This clonotype was seen more than once but under ten times. The chain recombines TRBV7-2 with TRBJ1-2; possible D gene TRBD1, 5 bases. The CDR3 is 17 residues long. Germline assignment: CDR1 SGHTA and CDR2 FQGNSA. V gave up 3 bases and J gave up 2 bases, with 19 bases separating them. The CDR3, as DNA: TGTGCCAGCAGCTTCATCCCTCACATACGGGGGAACTATGGCTACACCTTC. This encodes CASSFIPHIRGNYGYTF.

In its sample, this clonotype was seen many times. V gene TRBV12-3 or TRBV12-4 combines with J gene TRBJ2-7; D may be TRBD2 (7 bases). This CDR3 contains 15 residues. The V end was cut by 7 bases, the J end by 2 bases, with 18 bases between. This CDR3 is CASTEEGGSTYEQYV. CDR3 DNA: TGTGCCAGCACCGAGGAGGGGGGGTCCACCTACGAGCAGTACGTC.

This clonotype has ten or more counts. The chain is built from TRBV7-9 and TRBJ1-2; weak D call: TRBD1 (5 bases). The CDR3 sequence is 13 residues long. V was shortened by 5 bases and J by 6 bases, with 13 bases between the two germline ends. Germline V gene lookup returns CDR1 SEHNR and CDR2 FQNEAQ (reference sequence). The CDR3 sequence: CASSTAGWDGYTF. In DNA form, the CDR3 reads TGTGCCAGCAGCACCGCAGGGTGGGATGGCTACACCTTC.

This clonotype has a count of ten or more. The chain carries TRBV9 and TRBJ2-5; 12 nucleotides agree with TRBD2. With V trimmed by 0 bases and J by 7 bases, 10 bases remained unmatched. This CDR3 spans 17 amino acids. The germline gives CDR1 SGDLS, CDR2 YYNGEE. This CDR3 is CASSVAPLAGGRGTQYF. CDR3 nucleotide sequence: TGTGCCAGCAGCGTAGCCCCCCTAGCGGGGGGGCGTGGGACCCAGTACTTC.

The V and J genes are TRBV23-1 and TRBJ2-5; TRBD1 matches at 8 bases. TRBV23-1 is reported as an ORF; its role is uncertain. The CDR3 covers 17 residues. After removal of 0 bases from V and 0 bases from J, the junction contained 6 bases not matched to a gene. In DNA, the CDR3 is TGCGCCAGCAGTCAATCTAGGAAGGGACAGGACCAAGAGACCCAGTACTTC. Encoded protein: CASSQSRKGQDQETQYF.

A few counts support this clonotype. The rearrangement uses TRBV14 and TRBJ2-7; no clear D gene. Trimming took 6 bases from V and 7 from J, leaving 22 bases between them. In germline, CDR1 is SGHDN, CDR2 FVKESK. The CDR3 has 15 residues. In DNA, the CDR3 is TGTGCCAGCAGAGGCACTCGGACCGCCGGGTGGGAGCAGTACTTC. Its protein product is CASRGTRTAGWEQYF. Complete variable domain (other parts from reference TRBV14 and TRBJ2-7): EAGVTQFPSHSVIEKGQTVTLRCDPISGHDNLYWYRRVMGKEIKFLLHFVKESKQDESGMPNNRFLAERTGGTYSTLKVQPAELEDSGVYFCASRGTRTAGWEQYFGPGTRLTVT.

The sample holds many counts of this clonotype. The rearrangement joins TRBV3-1 to TRBJ2-1; perhaps TRBD2 as D (6 bases). Trimming took off 3 bases at V and 7 bases at J, with 19 bases between the two ends. The germline CDR1 and CDR2 sequences are LGHDT and YNNKEL (reference sequence). The CDR3 is 16 amino acids. The CDR3 sequence: CASSQTPSVLGNEQFF. In nucleotides, the CDR3 is TGTGCCAGCAGCCAGACCCCTAGCGTACTTGGGAATGAGCAGTTCTTC.

On this clonotype itself: Its ends do not fully match the called genes, so a read error is possible. This rearrangement joins TRBV20-1 to TRBJ2-4; D call uncertain. Germline values: CDR1 DFQATT, CDR2 SNEGSKA (reference sequence). The CDR3 runs 11 residues. This chain's CDR3 is CSARKKTIQYF. The DNA for the CDR3 is TGCAGTGCTAGAAAGAAAACCATTCAGTACTTC.

This clonotype was recorded at least ten times. V usage is TRBV7-9 and J usage is TRBJ1-1, with 7 bases identical to TRBD1. This CDR3 region has 13 residues. The trim removed 0 bases at V and 9 bases at J, leaving 4 bases unmatched. Germline CDR1 is SEHNR and CDR2 is FQNEAQ (reference sequence). CDR3 DNA sequence: TGTGCCAGCAGCTTAGCAGGGACAGCGCAAGCTTTCTTT. Translation gives CASSLAGTAQAFF.

This clonotype has just a few counts. The rearrangement uses TRBV12-3 or TRBV12-4 and TRBJ1-3; D not resolved. Trimming removed 3 bases at V and 1 base at J, with 7 bases between. The CDR3 is made up of 14 amino acids. CDR3 sequence reads: CASSLRLSGNTIYF. The CDR3 region has the DNA TGTGCCAGCAGTTTGAGACTATCTGGAAACACCATATATTTT.

The sample holds a few counts of this clonotype. J is TRBJ2-7 and V is TRBV6-5; the D gene is possibly TRBD1 (5 bases). Trimming stripped 6 bases from V and 3 bases from J, with 12 bases between. The CDR3 has 13 amino acids. The germline V gene encodes CDR1 MNHEY and CDR2 SVGAGI. The CDR3: CASSLQVFYEQYV. The CDR3 DNA follows: TGTGCCAGCAGCCTACAGGTCTTCTACGAGCAGTACGTC.

This clonotype was seen a few times. V gene TRBV9 combines with J gene TRBJ2-5; 8 nucleotides match TRBD2. This CDR3 spans 14 amino acids. V dropped 3 bases and J dropped 4; count of bases not matched to a gene: 5. Germline CDR1 is SGDLS and CDR2 is YYNGEE. The CDR3, as DNA: TGTGCCAGCAGCGCCGGGGGGGCCGGAGAGACCCAGTACTTC. Its translation: CASSAGGAGETQYF.

This clonotype appeared many times. This chain connects TRBV9 to TRBJ2-5; D may be TRBD1 (6 bases). V was trimmed by 0 bases and J by 3 bases, leaving 21 bases between them. Germline CDR1 SGDLS, CDR2 YYNGEE. The CDR3 loop spans 18 amino acids. The CDR3 is CASSVEIGGAGDKETQYF. CDR3 nucleotide sequence: TGTGCCAGCAGCGTAGAGATTGGGGGCGCAGGGGATAAAGAGACCCAGTACTTC.

This clonotype was seen at least ten times. The chain employs TRBV10-3 and TRBJ1-5; D perhaps matches TRBD1 (5 bases). The germline V gene encodes CDR1 ENHRY and CDR2 SYGVKD. Trimming left V 3 bases short and J 4 bases short, with 10 bases between. The CDR3 runs 14 residues. Written as DNA, the CDR3 is TGTGCCATCAGTGAATGGGGGGGGAATCAGCCCCAGCATTTT. It yields the protein CAISEWGGNQPQHF.

This clonotype was detected many times. The chain is built from TRBV6-5 and TRBJ1-2; D ambiguous. Germline CDR1 MNHEY, CDR2 SVGAGI. V lost 5 bases and J lost 4, with 11 bases in between. The CDR3 is 13 residues long. The CDR3 is CASSPGPSYGYTF. CDR3 nucleotide sequence: TGTGCCAGCAGTCCCGGGCCCTCCTATGGCTACACCTTC.

The sample holds a few counts of this clonotype. V gene TRBV12-3 or TRBV12-4 combines with J gene TRBJ2-7, with 7 bases that match TRBD1. There are 13 residues in the CDR3. J lost 5 bases, V lost 6 bases, and 7 bases had no gene match. The CDR3 DNA sequence: TGTGCCAGCAGAGAGACAGGGCATCACGAGCAGTACTTC. This gives the protein CASRETGHHEQYF.

The rearrangement joins TRBV12-3 or TRBV12-4 to TRBJ1-1; maybe TRBD1 (6 bases). This CDR3 spans 15 amino acids. Trimming took 5 bases from V and 1 from J, leaving 14 bases between them. The DNA for the CDR3 is TGTGCCAGCAGTGCCGCCGGGACACCGAACACTGAAGCTTTCTTT. Amino acids: CASSAAGTPNTEAFF.

This clonotype showed up many times. The chain couples TRBV5-1 to TRBJ2-2, with 7 bases identical to TRBD1. The germline V gene has CDR1 SGHRS and CDR2 YFSETQ. After removal of 4 bases from V and 3 bases from J, the junction contained 0 bases not matched to a gene. This CDR3 spans 13 amino acids. The CDR3 loop reads CASSGTDTGELFF. The CDR3 region has the DNA TGCGCCAGCAGCGGGACAGACACCGGGGAGCTGTTTTTT.

This clonotype was seen at least ten times. This chain joins TRBV5-5 and TRBJ2-5; D remains unclear. Germline-derived CDR1 and CDR2 are SGHKS and YYEKEE (reference sequence). CDR3 length: 13 residues. Trimming took off 0 bases at V and 5 bases at J, with 8 bases between the two ends. The CDR3 DNA reads as TGTGCCAGCAGCTTGGGAGGCCTGGAGACCCAGTACTTC. Its translation is CASSLGGLETQYF.

This clonotype showed up many times. The V call is TRBV5-1, the J call TRBJ1-4; D remains ambiguous. This CDR3 comprises 16 residues. V dropped 1 base and J dropped 7 bases, with 17 bases sitting between them. The germline V gene encodes CDR1 SGHRS and CDR2 YFSETQ. The CDR3 loop is CASSLRGQALSEKLFF. In DNA, the CDR3 is TGCGCCAGCAGCTTGCGTGGGCAGGCTCTGAGTGAAAAACTGTTTTTT.

The sample holds many counts of this clonotype. The chain links TRBV5-5 to TRBJ2-5; D may be TRBD2 (6 bases). The germline V and J ends were trimmed by 5 bases and 5 bases, with 13 bases remaining between them. This CDR3 spans 13 amino acids. Germline V CDR1 and CDR2: SGHKS, YYEKEE (reference sequence). This CDR3 is CASRLTSWETQYF. The CDR3 DNA is TGTGCCAGCAGGTTGACTAGTTGGGAGACCCAGTACTTC.

This clonotype was observed a handful of times. The chain is built from TRBV5-1 and TRBJ1-4; D not certain. V was shortened by 4 bases and J by 1 base, with 5 bases between the two germline ends. CDR1 is SGHRS and CDR2 is YFSETQ in the germline V gene. This CDR3 has 13 amino acids. CDR3 sequence: CASSGETNEKLFF. CDR3 DNA sequence: TGCGCCAGCAGCGGCGAAACTAATGAAAAACTGTTTTTT.

This clonotype turned up a few times. This chain links TRBV6-5 with TRBJ1-2; 9 bases are a match to TRBD1. CDR3 length equals 13 residues. The V gene end was trimmed by 10 bases and the J gene end by 5 bases; junction bases not matched to a gene: 8. Germline CDR1 and CDR2: MNHEY and SVGAGI. The CDR3 reads CATSPGQGYGYTF. The CDR3 DNA reads as TGTGCCACTTCCCCCGGACAGGGGTATGGCTACACCTTC.

The V call is TRBV18, the J call TRBJ1-1; TRBD1 might be the D (5 bases). V was cut by 2 bases and J by 6 bases, with 16 bases left in between. The germline V gene encodes CDR1 KGHSH and CDR2 LQKENI. This CDR3 has 15 residues. For the CDR3, the DNA is TGTGCCAGCTCACCATCAGGGACGGGAGGTCCTGAAGCTTTCTTT. Translation: CASSPSGTGGPEAFF.

This clonotype was counted between two and nine times. The rearrangement links TRBV19 to TRBJ2-6; a possible D gene is TRBD2 (5 bases). This CDR3 has 16 residues. In germline, CDR1 is LNHDA, CDR2 SQIVND (reference sequence). V gave up 4 bases and J gave up 2 bases, with 12 bases separating them. DNA for the CDR3: TGTGCCAGTAGTAGACTAAAAGGTGCTGGGGCCAACGTCCTGACTTTC. As protein: CASSRLKGAGANVLTF.

The sample holds a few counts of this clonotype. V is TRBV14 and J is TRBJ1-3; D is possibly TRBD1 (5 bases). The germline V gene has CDR1 SGHDN and CDR2 FVKESK. The germline V and J ends were trimmed by 0 bases and 3 bases, with 12 bases remaining between them. This CDR3 contains 16 residues. CDR3 sequence reads: CASSQDLLGVGNTIYF. CDR3 DNA: TGTGCCAGCAGCCAAGATCTTTTAGGGGTTGGAAACACCATATATTTT.

The chain recombines TRBV7-2 with TRBJ2-7; D perhaps matches TRBD2 (5 bases). Trimming left V 3 bases short and J 7 bases short, with 10 bases between. The CDR3 is 12 residues long. CDR1 is SGHTA and CDR2 is FQGNSA in the germline V gene. The DNA of the CDR3 is TGTGCCAGCAGCTTCTCGGGGTGGGAGCAGTACTTC. This encodes CASSFSGWEQYF.